These 27 T cell receptor beta chains were all obtained from the same sample, sequenced in a study of blood T cells in healthy people across ages. Through a sample-barcoded 5' primer and a J-beta primer mix, a second PCR was run for about 7 to 12 cycles. Via MiXCR, TCRdb re-called the 5' RACE reads, giving one row per CDR3 protein. The data hold hundreds of thousands of distinct CDR3 sequences, with roughly 43% observed a single time. The sample consisted of blood. The receptors were sampled from a man older than 75 in good health.

This clonotype turned up a few times. The rearrangement joins TRBV10-3 to TRBJ2-7, with TRBD1 matching over 7 bases. Germline CDR1 ENHRY, CDR2 SYGVKD. This CDR3 is built from 15 residues. The ends lost 2 bases at V and 4 bases at J; junction bases unmatched: 8. The CDR3 sequence is CAISEGTGVKYEQYF. The CDR3 DNA follows: TGTGCCATCAGTGAGGGAACAGGGGTTAAGTACGAGCAGTACTTC.

This clonotype was recorded a few times. This chain connects TRBV20-1 to TRBJ1-3, with D unclear. The CDR3 has 14 residues. Trimming pared 5 bases from V and 0 bases from J, leaving 11 bases between. Looked up from germline, CDR1 is DFQATT and CDR2 is SNEGSKA (reference sequence). CDR3 sequence reads: CSAADVDSGNTIYF. The CDR3 DNA reads as TGCAGTGCTGCCGACGTTGACTCTGGAAACACCATATATTTT.

As for this clonotype: One end of the junction fails to match germline, which may point to a read error. The chain recombines TRBV13 with TRBJ2-3, with 13 bases identical to TRBD2. The germline gives CDR1 PRHDT, CDR2 FYEKMQ (reference sequence). The CDR3 extends over 17 amino acids. DNA for the CDR3: TGTGCCAGCAGCTCCCAAGGACTAGCGGGGGTCACAGGTACGCAGTATTTT. Protein product: CASSSQGLAGVTGTQYF. Drawing the rest from reference TRBV13 and TRBJ2-3, the complete variable domain is AAGVIQSPRHLIKEKRETATLKCYPIPRHDTVYWYQQGPGQDPQFLISFYEKMQSDKGSIPDRFSAQQFSDYHSELNMSSLELGDSALYFCASSSQGLAGVTGTQYFGPGTRLTVL.

The chain employs TRBV3-1 and TRBJ2-5, with 8 bases aligning to TRBD2. The trim removed 4 bases at V and 5 bases at J, leaving 9 bases unmatched. The CDR3 has 15 amino acids. From germline, CDR1 is LGHDT and CDR2 YNNKEL (reference sequence). The CDR3 is CASSPPGLEAETQYF. The CDR3 DNA reads TGTGCCAGCAGCCCTCCGGGACTAGAGGCTGAGACCCAGTACTTC.

This clonotype was seen a handful of times. The chain combines TRBV10-2 with TRBJ2-2; a possible D gene is TRBD1 (5 bases). V was pared by 10 bases and J by 0 bases, with 12 bases between. CDR1 and CDR2 from the germline V gene are WSHSY and SAAADI. The CDR3 has 14 residues. CDR3 sequence (DNA): TGCGCCACACAGGTTACCGCGAACACCGGGGAGCTGTTTTTT. Its translation is CATQVTANTGELFF.

This clonotype was picked up a small number of times. The chain links TRBV4-1 to TRBJ2-2; maybe TRBD2 (7 bases). Germline CDR1 and CDR2: MGHRA and YSYEKL. V was shortened by 2 bases and J by 4 bases, with 17 bases between the two germline ends. The CDR3 contains 17 residues. DNA of the CDR3: TGCGCCAGCAGCCAACCTGCTAGGGGGGGCTCCACCGGGGAGCTGTTTTTT. Translating gives CASSQPARGGSTGELFF.

This clonotype came up a few times. CDR3 residues: CASSLQGLQETQYF. CDR3 nucleotide sequence: TGTGCCAGCAGCCTACAGGGGCTTCAAGAGACCCAGTACTTC. The chain combines TRBV11-2 with TRBJ2-5; the match to TRBD1 covers 7 bases. CDR3 length: 14 residues. The germline V gene encodes CDR1 SGHAT and CDR2 FQNNGV. V lost 5 bases and J lost 2; bases outside the gene matches: 5.

This clonotype was observed a handful of times. This sequence joins TRBV18 and TRBJ2-7; 9 nucleotides align to TRBD1. CDR3 length equals 16 residues. Germline CDR1 is KGHSH and CDR2 is LQKENI. The V segment lost 0 bases and the J segment 5 bases; nucleotides outside the gene matches: 8. The CDR3 coding sequence is TGTGCCAGCTCACCACCCGGGACAGGGTGGGAGGACGAGCAGTACTTC. This codes for CASSPPGTGWEDEQYF.

This clonotype was counted a few times. Mismatch with germline at one junction end may stem from a read error. The chain uses TRBV2 and TRBJ1-6; 8 bases fit TRBD1. The CDR3 spans 14 residues. Germline lookup yields CDR1 SNHLY and CDR2 FYNNEI. The CDR3 DNA reads as TGTGCCAGTAGTGGGACAGGCGAAAATTCACCCCTCCACTTT. As protein: CASSGTGENSPLHF.

This rearrangement joins TRBV7-2 to TRBJ1-1, with D possibly matching TRBD1 (5 bases). Deletions cut 6 bases from V and 1 base from J, with 15 bases between. The CDR3 extends over 15 amino acids. CDR1 is SGHTA, CDR2 FQGNSA, per germline. The CDR3 loop is CASRGGGRRNTEAFF. The CDR3 DNA reads as TGTGCCAGCAGGGGGGGAGGGCGACGGAACACTGAAGCTTTCTTT.

The V call is TRBV20-1, the J call TRBJ2-1; D not resolved. Germline loops: CDR1 DFQATT, CDR2 SNEGSKA (reference sequence). Trimming took 3 bases from V and 5 from J, leaving 11 bases between them. This CDR3 spans 13 amino acids. The CDR3 sequence is CSASSARHNEQFF. Here the CDR3 DNA reads TGCAGTGCTAGTTCCGCCAGGCACAATGAGCAGTTCTTC.

V gene TRBV7-2 combines with J gene TRBJ2-1, with TRBD2 matching 9 bases. In germline, CDR1 is SGHTA, CDR2 FQGNSA. Germline trimming cut 2 bases from V and 5 bases from J; bases unmatched to any gene: 4. The CDR3 has 15 amino acids. The CDR3: CASSLRVAGDNEQFF. The CDR3 DNA sequence: TGTGCCAGCAGCTTAAGGGTAGCGGGAGACAATGAGCAGTTCTTC.

J is TRBJ2-5 and V is TRBV7-6; 7 bases match TRBD2. Germline lookup yields CDR1 SGHVS and CDR2 FNYEAQ. The V gene end was trimmed by 5 bases and the J gene end by 3 bases; junction bases not matched to a gene: 9. The CDR3 runs 15 residues. CDR3 in DNA: TGTGCCAGCAGCCGTGAACTAGCGTTGAAAGAGACCCAGTACTTC. This translates into CASSRELALKETQYF. The whole variable domain, filled in from reference TRBV7-6 and TRBJ2-5, reads GAGVSQSPRYKVTKRGQDVALRCDPISGHVSLYWYRQALGQGPEFLTYFNYEAQQDKSGLPNDRFSAERPEGSISTLTIQRTEQRDSAMYRCASSRELALKETQYFGPGTRLLVL.

With respect to this clonotype: A much larger clone lies a single base off, so this may be a read error. The rearrangement links TRBV7-8 to TRBJ2-3; D is unresolved. V lost 3 bases, J lost 2 bases, and 6 bases lay in between. There are 13 residues in the CDR3. Per the germline V gene, CDR1 is SGHVS and CDR2 is FQNEAQ. CDR3 region: CASSFHATDTQYF. DNA for the CDR3: TGTGCCAGCAGCTTTCATGCCACAGATACGCAGTATTTT.

The V gene is TRBV4-3, the J gene TRBJ1-2; no definite D call. CDR3 length: 17 residues. The ends were cut back, 5 bases at V and 3 bases at J, with 22 bases in the middle. Germline V gene data show CDR1 as LGHNA and CDR2 as YSLEER. The CDR3 spells CASSSSGGRFGDYGYTF. Here the CDR3 DNA reads TGCGCCAGCAGCTCCAGTGGTGGGCGGTTTGGTGACTATGGCTACACCTTC.

The CDR3 DNA reads as TGCGCCAGCAGCCAAGAAGGACAGGGGATGACTAATGAAAAACTGTTTTTT. Amino acid sequence: CASSQEGQGMTNEKLFF. The chain combines TRBV4-1 with TRBJ1-4; 9 nucleotides match TRBD1. The CDR3 runs 17 residues. The ends lost 0 bases at V and 2 bases at J; junction bases unmatched: 4. Looked up from germline, CDR1 is MGHRA and CDR2 is YSYEKL.

This chain uses TRBV24-1 with TRBJ2-5; a weak D match, TRBD1 (5 bases). Deletions cut 7 bases from V and 7 bases from J, with 18 bases between. Per the germline V gene, CDR1 is KGHDR and CDR2 is SFDVKD. The CDR3 is 14 residues long. CDR3 nucleotides: TGTGCCACCAGGGGCCAGGGCGCCCAGGGGACCCAGTACTTC. Translating it yields CATRGQGAQGTQYF.

This chain uses TRBV6-6 with TRBJ2-5, with TRBD1 identical over 7 bases. The germline V gene encodes CDR1 MNHNY and CDR2 SVGAGI (reference sequence). The length of the CDR3 is 14 residues. V lost 2 bases, J lost 1 base, and 1 base stayed unmatched. This CDR3 is CASSYGDSQETQYF. CDR3 bases: TGTGCCAGCAGTTACGGGGACAGCCAAGAGACCCAGTACTTC.

The genes are TRBV18 and TRBJ2-5; TRBD2 agrees at 8 bases. The junction had 8 bases not matched to a gene; V was cut back by 3 bases and J by 2 bases. Germline assignment: CDR1 KGHSH and CDR2 LQKENI. The CDR3 is 16 residues long. CDR3 sequence: CASSPLSGGKQETQYF. In DNA form, the CDR3 reads TGTGCCAGCTCACCCTTAAGCGGGGGCAAACAAGAGACCCAGTACTTC.

This sequence joins TRBV20-1 and TRBJ1-4, with D possibly TRBD1 on 5 matching bases. Trimming removed 5 bases at V and 0 bases at J, with 13 bases between. The CDR3 spans 15 residues. CDR1 and CDR2 (germline): DFQATT, SNEGSKA (reference sequence). In DNA, the CDR3 is TGCAGTGCTTCCCTTGCGGGGGCAACTAATGAAAAACTGTTTTTT. It codes for CSASLAGATNEKLFF.

The rearrangement links TRBV25-1 to TRBJ2-5; D is perhaps TRBD2 (5 bases). With 3 bases removed from V and 0 bases from J, the gap between germline ends came to 8 bases. CDR1 and CDR2 (germline): MGHDK, SYGVNS. CDR3 length: 14 amino acids. The CDR3 protein is CASSERRHQETQYF. The DNA for the CDR3 is TGTGCCAGCAGTGAGAGGAGGCACCAAGAGACCCAGTACTTC. Supplemented by reference TRBV25-1 and TRBJ2-5, the full variable domain reads EADIYQTPRYLVIGTGKKITLECSQTMGHDKMYWYQQDPGMELHLIHYSYGVNSTEKGDLSSESTVSRIRTEHFPLTLESARPSHTSQYLCASSERRHQETQYFGPGTRLLVL.

This sequence joins TRBV5-1 and TRBJ1-2, with D possibly matching TRBD1 (6 bases). This CDR3 is built from 14 residues. Germline CDR1 SGHRS, CDR2 YFSETQ. Deletions cut 1 base from V and 8 bases from J, with 15 bases between. CDR3 loop: CASSLSGQSKGYTF. The CDR3 nucleotides are TGCGCCAGCAGCTTGTCCGGACAGTCGAAGGGCTACACCTTC.

The table lists this clonotype with a few counts. This chain connects TRBV7-9 to TRBJ2-5, with no clear D. The CDR3 contains 14 residues. Between the trimmed V and J ends, which lost 5 bases and 4 bases, there was a span of 14 bases. The germline V gene encodes CDR1 SEHNR and CDR2 FQNEAQ (reference sequence). The DNA for the CDR3 is TGTGCCAGCAGCCTCAGTGGTAGGTTAGAGACCCAGTACTTC. This sequence encodes CASSLSGRLETQYF.

The genes are TRBV18 and TRBJ2-3; D gene ambiguous. The CDR3 is 14 amino acids. The germline V and J ends were trimmed by 3 bases and 5 bases, with 12 bases remaining between them. The V gene's germline CDR1 is KGHSH and CDR2 LQKENI. The CDR3, as DNA: TGTGCCAGCTCACCGGCAAGGGCCAAAGATACGCAGTATTTT. Protein sequence: CASSPARAKDTQYF.

This clonotype has only a few counts. The chain is built from TRBV6-5 and TRBJ2-5, with a tentative D call TRBD2 (6 bases). CDR1 is MNHEY, CDR2 SVGAGI, per germline. The CDR3 covers 12 residues. With 7 bases removed from V and 5 bases from J, the gap between germline ends came to 11 bases. CDR3 nucleotide sequence: TGTGCCAGCACGGATGGGAGGGAGACCCAGTACTTC. Its translation is CASTDGRETQYF.

J is TRBJ2-1 and V is TRBV7-2; D might be TRBD2 (5 bases). The V end lost 3 bases, the J end lost 10 bases, and 16 bases lay between the germline ends. CDR1 is SGHTA and CDR2 is FQGNSA in the germline V gene. The CDR3 runs to 14 residues. CDR3 sequence (DNA): TGTGCCAGCAGCTTCCTACTAGAGTCGGCCGAGCAGTTCTTC. Its protein is CASSFLLESAEQFF.

This clonotype was counted a few times. V gene TRBV20-1 combines with J gene TRBJ2-5; 8 bases agree with TRBD1. The CDR3 has 15 residues. Germline CDR1 and CDR2: DFQATT and SNEGSKA (reference sequence). V lost 3 bases, J lost 5 bases, and 11 bases stayed unmatched. CDR3: CSARVLDRGRETQYF. CDR3 nucleotides: TGCAGTGCTAGGGTCCTCGACAGGGGAAGGGAGACCCAGTACTTC.